This T cell receptor beta chain was identified in a study of identical twins. After removal of 3 bases from V and 5 bases from J, the junction contained 10 bases not matched to a gene. Germline V gene data show CDR1 as MGHRA and CDR2 as YSYEKL. The CDR3 consists of 16 residues. Via MiXCR, TCRdb re-called the 5' RACE reads, giving one row per CDR3 protein. The profile covers approximately 140,000 distinct CDR3 sequences, with around 3.6% appearing a single time and 7% to 10% taken by the ten largest. This clonotype has at least ten counts. This sequence joins TRBV4-1 and TRBJ2-1, with 7 bases aligning to TRBD1. The sample taken for sequencing was memory T cells sorted from blood. The receptor's source is a man younger than 35 in good health. The CDR3 nucleotides read TGCGCCAGCAGCCATCCCCCGGACAGGTTCAACAATGAGCAGTTCTTC. Its translation is CASSHPPDRFNNEQFF.